A selection of T cell receptor beta chains follows, all from one sample in a study of persistence of HIV-infected CD4 T cells. Data came from immunoSEQ multiplex PCR; TCRdb stores just in-frame clones and leaves some out. The data contain fewer than 15,000 clones, 66% of them singletons. Their specific antigens are unknown. The specimen was CD4+ T cells sorted from PBMCs after approximately 19-hour stimulation, collected from a patient who received antiretroviral therapy. Source of these receptors: an adult man with HIV who was CMV-seropositive. Both conserved end residues are part of each CDR3. Fields, in order: V gene, J gene, CDR3 protein.

V: TRBV10-3
J: TRBJ1-1
CDR3: CAISPKGQNTEAFF

V: TRBV6-1
J: TRBJ1-5
CDR3: CASSLEGPQTQPQHF

V: TRBV30
J: TRBJ2-2
CDR3: CAWRGGQGRISGELFF

V: TRBV5-1
J: TRBJ1-6
CDR3: CASSPPTGSPLHF

V: TRBV20-1
J: TRBJ2-5
CDR3: CSARRSSTQYF

V: TRBV27
J: TRBJ2-4
CDR3: CASSQRTSGSWGPKNIQYF

V: TRBV5-4
J: TRBJ2-2
CDR3: CASSLRDRNTGELFF

V: TRBV5-1
J: TRBJ1-5
CDR3: CASSLGGYSNQPQHF

V: TRBV7-2
J: TRBJ1-3
CDR3: CASSGPQGVGGNTIYF

V: TRBV7-9
J: TRBJ2-5
CDR3: CASSFQAQETQYF

V: TRBV2
J: TRBJ1-5
CDR3: CASSETTGAQPQHF

V: TRBV2
J: TRBJ1-5
CDR3: CASRRTVSNQPQHF

V: TRBV6-5
J: TRBJ2-6
CDR3: CASRYGPYSGANVLTF

V: TRBV27
J: TRBJ2-5
CDR3: CASSLLGAGGETQYF

V: TRBV5-1
J: TRBJ1-6
CDR3: CASSLGQENSPLHF

V: TRBV2
J: TRBJ1-5
CDR3: CASSPIRQAQHF

V: TRBV19
J: TRBJ1-2
CDR3: CASSLGTGKSYGYTF

V: TRBV15
J: TRBJ2-2
CDR3: CATSTLAGGPLFF

V: TRBV19
J: TRBJ2-3
CDR3: CASKSPSDTQYF

V: TRBV7-2
J: TRBJ2-5
CDR3: CASSLRRETQYF

V: TRBV15
J: TRBJ2-3
CDR3: CATSSETRQGARGAADTQYF

V: TRBV7-9
J: TRBJ2-7
CDR3: CASSLRVEQYF

V: TRBV18
J: TRBJ1-1
CDR3: CASSSDRVEAFF

V: TRBV18
J: TRBJ2-7
CDR3: CASSTSTGGLYEQYF

V: TRBV28
J: TRBJ1-5
CDR3: CASSPSLWNQPQHF

V: TRBV6-2/TRBV6-3
J: TRBJ2-6
CDR3: CASSPTTVPGANVLTF

V: TRBV19
J: TRBJ2-7
CDR3: CASMRDGTSEQYF

V: TRBV9
J: TRBJ2-2
CDR3: CASSVAGVMAGELFF

V: TRBV6-4
J: TRBJ2-1
CDR3: CASSDTTGFYNEQFF

V: TRBV6-5
J: TRBJ1-1
CDR3: CASSLEQHTEAFF

V: TRBV10-1
J: TRBJ2-7
CDR3: CASSKGYYEQYF

V: TRBV2
J: TRBJ2-7
CDR3: CASLRLAKSYEQYF

V: TRBV6-5
J: TRBJ1-2
CDR3: CASTIDSGSPYGYTF

V: TRBV2
J: TRBJ1-6
CDR3: CASSPPEGRGRYSPLHF

V: TRBV6-2/TRBV6-3
J: TRBJ2-7
CDR3: CASSYVTGPPYEQYF

V: TRBV18
J: TRBJ1-2
CDR3: CASSPTPKASTGVDYGYTF

V: TRBV7-2
J: TRBJ2-3
CDR3: CASSVDYSGGTSTDTQYF

V: TRBV19
J: TRBJ2-2
CDR3: CASSGSTGGSGELFF

V: TRBV29-1
J: TRBJ1-2
CDR3: CSVEGQGGSYGYTF

V: TRBV5-5
J: TRBJ2-7
CDR3: CASSLGTGEQYF

V: TRBV11-1
J: TRBJ2-1
CDR3: CASSIAGLAGANEQFF